The T cell receptor beta chain under discussion was sequenced for a study of blood T cell repertoires in COVID-19. Trimming removed 2 bases from V and 4 bases from J, with 8 bases in between. Germline loops: CDR1 KGHSH, CDR2 LQKENI. The CDR3 extends over 14 amino acids. Per the authors' pipeline: Estimates of nucleated cell counts were drawn from the amplification of reference gene primers. This table comes from immunoSEQ multiplex PCR, and its TCRdb copy is limited to in-frame clones, with some not included. Clone size and V and J calls were adopted from that table, with D and trimming inferred from the DNA. The profile shows more than 250,000 clones, roughly 85% of them singletons.

Sequences were obtained from peripheral blood. The chain joins TRBV18 to TRBJ1-4; possible D gene TRBD1, 6 bases. The source of this sequence is a middle-aged man with active or convalescent COVID-19. This CDR3 reads CASSPRQVNEKLFF. In DNA, the CDR3 is TGTGCCAGCTCACCAAGACAGGTTAATGAAAAACTGTTTTTT.